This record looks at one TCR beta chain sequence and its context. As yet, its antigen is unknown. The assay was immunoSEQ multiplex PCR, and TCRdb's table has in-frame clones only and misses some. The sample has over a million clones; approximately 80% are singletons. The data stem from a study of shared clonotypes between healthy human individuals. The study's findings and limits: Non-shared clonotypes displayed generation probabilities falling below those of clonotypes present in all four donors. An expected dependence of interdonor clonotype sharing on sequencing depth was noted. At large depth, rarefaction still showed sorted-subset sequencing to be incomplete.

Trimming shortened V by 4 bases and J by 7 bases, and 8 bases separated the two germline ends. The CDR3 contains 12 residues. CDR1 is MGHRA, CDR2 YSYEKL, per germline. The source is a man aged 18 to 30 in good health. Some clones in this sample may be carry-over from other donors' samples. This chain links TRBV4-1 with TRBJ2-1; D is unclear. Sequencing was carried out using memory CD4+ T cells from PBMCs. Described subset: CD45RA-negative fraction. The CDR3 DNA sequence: TGCGCCAGCAGCCGCGACGTGAATGAGCAGTTCTTC. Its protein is CASSRDVNEQFF.